The 11 T cell receptor beta chains listed next were all sequenced from one sample in a study of cytomegalovirus exposure and HLA in healthy donors. Here immunoSEQ multiplex PCR was the method, and the copy in TCRdb shows in-frame clones only, minus some. Among about 140,000 clones listed, about 91% were seen once. Material for sequencing was PBMCs. The receptors derive from a young woman in good health and CMV-seropositive.

The chain is built from TRBV4-1 and TRBJ2-1, with 12 bases fitting TRBD2. In germline, CDR1 is MGHRA, CDR2 YSYEKL. J lost 2 bases, V lost 1 base, and 12 bases had no gene match. The CDR3 loop spans 20 amino acids. CDR3 sequence (DNA): TGCGCCAGCAGCCAAGCCCGACTAGCGGGAGATAGGTGGACCTACAATGAGCAGTTCTTC. Protein sequence: CASSQARLAGDRWTYNEQFF.

The rearrangement uses TRBV10-3 and TRBJ2-1; 8 nucleotides line up with TRBD2. Germline V CDR1 and CDR2: ENHRY, SYGVKD. The CDR3 is made up of 14 amino acids. The V and J ends lost 5 bases and 6 bases, in that order; junction bases with no gene match: 6. The CDR3 sequence: CAISPGLGLNEQFF. The CDR3 DNA sequence: TGTGCCATCAGTCCGGGACTAGGACTCAATGAGCAGTTCTTC.

With respect to this clone: Other DNA sequences of this sample code for an identical CDR3. This sequence joins TRBV5-1 and TRBJ1-5; D is unresolved. V lost 0 bases and J 3 bases, leaving 7 bases between the germline ends. CDR1 SGHRS and CDR2 YFSETQ come from the germline V gene. The CDR3 contains 14 residues. The CDR3 DNA reads TGCGCCAGCAGCTTGGGCGGATCCAATCAGCCCCAGCATTTT. Residues: CASSLGGSNQPQHF.

The chain couples TRBV7-9 to TRBJ2-2, with 12 nucleotides matching TRBD1. CDR3 length equals 19 residues. Germline V gene lookup returns CDR1 SEHNR and CDR2 FQNEAQ (reference sequence). V shed 5 bases, J shed 7 bases, and the junction held 17 bases outside the gene matches. Here the CDR3 DNA reads TGTGCCAGCAGCCCACCCCCTAGCGGGGACAGGGGGCTTGACGGGGAGCTGTTTTTT. Its protein product is CASSPPPSGDRGLDGELFF.

This clone appeared a few times. The identical CDR3 is also encoded by other nucleotide sequences in the sample. J is TRBJ1-6 and V is TRBV11-3, with TRBD1 identical over 10 bases. This CDR3 has 15 residues. The germline V gene has CDR1 SGHNT and CDR2 YENEEA. J was trimmed by 7 bases and V by 4 bases; bases with no gene match: 4. The CDR3 spells CASSSGQGENSPLHF. The CDR3 DNA reads TGTGCCAGCAGCTCCGGACAGGGGGAGAATTCACCCCTCCACTTT.

V gene TRBV7-8 combines with J gene TRBJ1-4; 9 bases match TRBD1. Per germline, CDR1 SGHVS and CDR2 FQNEAQ. J lost 7 bases, V lost 2 bases, and 5 bases had no gene match. This CDR3 is built from 15 residues. This chain's CDR3 is CASSLRGQGREKLFF. DNA for the CDR3: TGTGCCAGCAGCTTAAGGGGACAGGGACGTGAAAAACTGTTTTTT.

The rearrangement links TRBV5-1 to TRBJ1-4; possibly TRBD1 for D (6 bases). This CDR3 contains 14 residues. V was trimmed by 4 bases and J by 8 bases, leaving 15 bases between them. Germline CDR1 is SGHRS and CDR2 is YFSETQ. The CDR3 reads CASSRGGNREKLFF. The CDR3 DNA is TGCGCCAGCAGCAGAGGGGGTAATAGAGAAAAACTGTTTTTT. Variable domain in full (rest from reference TRBV5-1 and TRBJ1-4): KAGVTQTPRYLIKTRGQQVTLSCSPISGHRSVSWYQQTPGQGLQFLFEYFSETQRNKGNFPGRFSGRQFSNSRSEMNVSTLELGDSALYLCASSRGGNREKLFFGSGTQLSVL.

The chain carries TRBV30 and TRBJ1-5; TRBD1 agrees at 12 bases. The J segment lost 0 bases and the V segment lost 2 bases, leaving 5 bases of the junction unmatched. Looked up from germline, CDR1 is GTSNPN and CDR2 is SVGIG (reference sequence). The CDR3 has 17 residues. CDR3 in DNA: TGTGCCTGGAGTAGGGACAGGGGGCCCCTTAGCAATCAGCCCCAGCATTTT. It encodes CAWSRDRGPLSNQPQHF. The full variable domain, completed using reference TRBV30 and TRBJ1-5, is SQTIHQWPATLVQPVGSPLSLECTVEGTSNPNLYWYRQAAGRGLQLLFYSVGIGQISSEVPQNLSASRPQDRQFILSSKKLLLSDSGFYLCAWSRDRGPLSNQPQHFGDGTRLSIL.

A word on this clone: Compared with germline, one end of the junction differs, possibly owing to a read error. The chain couples TRBV7-7 to TRBJ2-5; TRBD2 matches at 11 bases. Germline-derived CDR1 and CDR2 are SSHAT and FNYEAQ (reference sequence). The CDR3 is 17 amino acids. CDR3 loop: CASSKLGLAVTQETQYF. CDR3 bases: TGTGCTAGCAGCAAACTGGGACTAGCGGTTACTCAAGAGACCCAGTACTTC.

This clone was counted a few times. The chain combines TRBV7-2 with TRBJ1-6, with a possible D match to TRBD1 (5 bases). V lost 1 base, J lost 7 bases, and 11 bases lay in between. Per germline, CDR1 SGHTA and CDR2 FQGNSA. This CDR3 is built from 15 residues. This CDR3 is CASSLDRLGNSPLHF. As DNA, the CDR3 is TGTGCCAGCAGCTTAGACAGGCTTGGAAATTCACCCCTCCACTTT. The full variable domain, rest sourced from reference TRBV7-2 and TRBJ1-6, is GAGVSQSPSNKVTEKGKDVELRCDPISGHTALYWYRQSLGQGLEFLIYFQGNSAPDKSGLPSDRFSAERTGGSVSTLTIQRTQQEDSAVYLCASSLDRLGNSPLHFGNGTRLTVT.

V gene TRBV9 combines with J gene TRBJ2-2; TRBD2 agrees at 7 bases. The junction had 3 bases not matched to a gene; V was cut back by 3 bases and J by 1 base. Germline lookup yields CDR1 SGDLS and CDR2 YYNGEE. The CDR3 is 15 residues long. CDR3 coding DNA: TGTGCCAGCAGCGCCGGGACTATGAACACCGGGGAGCTGTTTTTT. This encodes CASSAGTMNTGELFF.